This T cell receptor (beta chain) was sequenced during a study of T cells in localized non-small cell lung cancer. About this clone: Its antigen is as yet unknown.

TCRdb keeps only in-frame clones here, not all; method: immunoSEQ multiplex PCR. The repertoire holds about 52,000 clones, with 70% to 90% as singletons. Study conclusions and caveats: Longer overall survival accompanied higher blood T cell density.

The CDR3 covers 14 residues. Germline-derived CDR1 and CDR2 are MNHNS and SASEGT. V lost 3 bases to trimming and J lost 6 bases, with 12 bases between them. This receptor was taken from a female donor with stage II lung adenocarcinoma. The sample in question was PBMCs, obtained before any cancer treatment. The chain recombines TRBV6-1 with TRBJ1-5; TRBD1 might be the D (6 bases). For the CDR3, the DNA is TGTGCCAGCAGTGATGGGGGGGACATTCAGCCCCAGCATTTT. Translating it yields CASSDGGDIQPQHF.